This T cell receptor (beta chain) was recorded in a study of T cell responses to AZD1222 COVID-19 vaccine (dated by TCRdb to the early 2020s). Regarding the research as a whole: TCR sequencing covered about 230 trial participants: 200 to 210 given two doses of AZD1222 and approximately 26 given two doses of MenACWY control vaccine. Trial participants were enrolled into age subgroups of 18-55, 56-69 and 70-plus years, which contained around 140, 26 and 57 TCR-sequenced participants, respectively.

A word on this clone: The specificity of this receptor is unknown. No much larger clone exists at a distance of one base, and base qualities are not known. Additional DNA sequences in this sample encode the identical CDR3.

The CDR3 regions of human TCRbeta chains were subjected to immunosequencing. The original methods were these. Repertoire TCRs were matched against a reference library of SARS-CoV-2-specific TCRs generated with the MIRA antigen-specificity platform. Breadth meant the fraction of unique TCRs that were SARS-CoV-2-associated, whereas depth meant the fraction of total T cells that were SARS-CoV-2-associated. Using the MIRA data, each spike-specific TCR was mapped to the spike region that the TCR reacts to and placed in a CD4 or CD8 class. Log10-transformed breadth and depth values were compared by one-way ANOVA with Sidak's multiple comparisons tests. TCRdb took this table from immuneACCESS and kept in-frame rearrangements with V and J called. Such tables lack part of the clones; where checked against another copy, unresolved V genes explain under half of the gap, and the rest is unexplained. V, J and clone size are those of that table, while D and trimming were read from the DNA. Within this sample are 170,000 or so clones, with just under 95% of them counted one time only. Around 0.96% of the sample lies in the top ten.

Interpreted using the paper, the time point label stands for: about 28 days (+/-7) after the second vaccine dose. Taken with the paper, the label for treatment or condition translates to: meningococcal conjugate vaccine given as trial control. The vaccinee samples were drawn from two UK trials, COV001 and COV002, one of which was a single-blind randomized controlled phase 2/3 trial testing AZD1222 (ChAdOx1 nCoV-19) in healthy adults. Trial participant PBMC samples were collected at day 0 and day 28 after the second dose for TCRbeta chain sequencing. On the study overall, not on this receptor specifically: The whole spike protein was spanned by vaccine-associated CD4 TCRs, and dominant responses were seen in regions 160-218 and 743-854. Epitopes outside the regions mutated in the B.1.351 and B.1.1.7 variants were reportedly recognized by nearly half of the unique spike-specific TCRs. Participants were mostly white British and included more females than males, and it was suggested by the authors that clonal diversity may have been underestimated. Because no day 14 peak-response samples were available, repertoires were characterized only after the peak T cell response. After two AZD1222 doses, both the breadth and the depth of spike-specific TCRs were significantly higher than at day 0 and than in MenACWY recipients. In the small 56-69-year group, the increase in depth fell short of significance, most likely because of low power. Only five or six AZD1222 recipients were SARS-CoV-2 seropositive at baseline, limiting conclusions about previously exposed vaccinees.

Ends trimmed: V by 1 base, J by 2 bases; bases unmatched to a gene: 4. Taken from cysteine to phenylalanine, the CDR3 has 15 residues. Only the CDR3 portion is preserved as DNA: 45 bases, with reading frame beginning at the first base. CDR1 and CDR2 are read off the germline V gene as SGDLS and YYNGEE. The sample consisted of peripheral blood, taken 28 days after the second dose of the MenACWY control vaccine. The chain is encoded by TRBV9 joined to TRBJ2-3; TRBD1 agrees with 7 junctional bases. This receptor was obtained from an adult who received the MenACWY meningococcal vaccine as a control. The CDR3 here reads CASSVRGLNTDTQYF. At the DNA level, the sequence is TGTGCCAGCAGCGTAAGGGGGCTAAACACAGATACGCAGTATTTT.